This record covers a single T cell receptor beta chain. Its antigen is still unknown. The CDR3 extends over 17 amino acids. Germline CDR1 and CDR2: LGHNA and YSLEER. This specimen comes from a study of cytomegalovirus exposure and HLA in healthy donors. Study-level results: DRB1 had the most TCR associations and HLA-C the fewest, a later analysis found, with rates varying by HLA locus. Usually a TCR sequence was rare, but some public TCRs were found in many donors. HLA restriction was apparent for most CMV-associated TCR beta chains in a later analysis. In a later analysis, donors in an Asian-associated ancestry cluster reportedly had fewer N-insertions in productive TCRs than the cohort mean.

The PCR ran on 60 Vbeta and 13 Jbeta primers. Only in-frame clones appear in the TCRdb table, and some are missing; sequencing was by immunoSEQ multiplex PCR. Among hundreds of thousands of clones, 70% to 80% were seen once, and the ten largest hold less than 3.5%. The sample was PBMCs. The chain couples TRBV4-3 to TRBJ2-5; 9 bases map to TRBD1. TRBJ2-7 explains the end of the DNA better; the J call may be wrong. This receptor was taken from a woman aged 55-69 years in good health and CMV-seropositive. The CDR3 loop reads CASSQDISGQGTYEQYF. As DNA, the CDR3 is TGCGCCAGCAGCCAAGATATATCGGGACAGGGTACCTACGAGCAGTACTTC.